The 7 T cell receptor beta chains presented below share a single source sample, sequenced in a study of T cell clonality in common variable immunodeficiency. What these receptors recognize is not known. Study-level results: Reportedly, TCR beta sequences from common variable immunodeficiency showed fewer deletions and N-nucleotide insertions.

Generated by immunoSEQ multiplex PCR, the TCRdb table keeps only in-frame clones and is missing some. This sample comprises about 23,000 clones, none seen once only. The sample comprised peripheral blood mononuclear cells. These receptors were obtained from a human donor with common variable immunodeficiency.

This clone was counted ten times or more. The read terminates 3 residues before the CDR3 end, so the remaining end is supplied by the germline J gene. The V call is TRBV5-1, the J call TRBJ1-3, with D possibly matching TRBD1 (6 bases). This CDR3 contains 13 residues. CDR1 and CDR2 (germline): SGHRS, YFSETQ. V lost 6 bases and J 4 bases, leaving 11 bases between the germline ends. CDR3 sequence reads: CASTQGSGNTIYF. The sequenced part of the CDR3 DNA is TGCGCCAGCACGCAGGGGTCGGGAAACACC.

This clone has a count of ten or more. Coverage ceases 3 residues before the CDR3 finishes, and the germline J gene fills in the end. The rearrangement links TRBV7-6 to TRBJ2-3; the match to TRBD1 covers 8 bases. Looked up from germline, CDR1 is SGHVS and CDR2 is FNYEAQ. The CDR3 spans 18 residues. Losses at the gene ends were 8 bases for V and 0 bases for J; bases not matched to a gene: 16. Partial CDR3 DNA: TGTGCCAGCGGCCCCCTGGGGACAGGCTGGGTTAGCACAGATACG. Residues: CASGPLGTGWVSTDT. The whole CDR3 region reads CASGPLGTGWVSTDTQYF. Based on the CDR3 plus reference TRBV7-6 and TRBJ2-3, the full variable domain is GAGVSQSPRYKVTKRGQDVALRCDPISGHVSLYWYRQALGQGPEFLTYFNYEAQQDKSGLPNDRFSAERPEGSISTLTIQRTEQRDSAMYRCASGPLGTGWVSTDTQYFGPGTRLTVL.

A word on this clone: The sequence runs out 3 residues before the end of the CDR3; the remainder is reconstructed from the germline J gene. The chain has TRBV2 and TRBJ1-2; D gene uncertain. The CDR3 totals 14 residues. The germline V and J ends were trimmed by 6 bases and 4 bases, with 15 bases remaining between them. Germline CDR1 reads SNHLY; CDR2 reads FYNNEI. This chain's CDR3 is CASSPNGLSYGYTF. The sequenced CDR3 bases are TGTGCCAGCAGCCCAAACGGGTTGAGCTATGGC.

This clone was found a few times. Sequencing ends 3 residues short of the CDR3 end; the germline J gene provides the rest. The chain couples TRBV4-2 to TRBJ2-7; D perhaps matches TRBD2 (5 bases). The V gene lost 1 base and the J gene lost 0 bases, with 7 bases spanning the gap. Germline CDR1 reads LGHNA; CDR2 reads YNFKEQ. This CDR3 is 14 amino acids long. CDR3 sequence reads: CASSQALASYEQYF. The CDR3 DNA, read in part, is TGTGCCAGCAGCCAAGCTCTAGCCTCCTACGAG.

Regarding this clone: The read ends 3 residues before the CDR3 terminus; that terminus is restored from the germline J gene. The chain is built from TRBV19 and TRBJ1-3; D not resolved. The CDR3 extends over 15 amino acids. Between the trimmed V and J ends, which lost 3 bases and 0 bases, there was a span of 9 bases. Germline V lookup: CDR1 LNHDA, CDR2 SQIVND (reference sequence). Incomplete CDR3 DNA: TGTGCCAGTAGTATTGCGGTAAACTCTGGAAACACC. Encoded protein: CASSIAVNSGNT. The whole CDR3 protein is CASSIAVNSGNTIYF. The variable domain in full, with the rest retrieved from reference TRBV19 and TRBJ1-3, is DGGITQSPKYLFRKEGQNVTLSCEQNLNHDAMYWYRQDPGQGLRLIYYSQIVNDFQKGDIAEGYSVSREKKESFPLTVTSAQKNPTAFYLCASSIAVNSGNTIYFGEGSWLTVV.

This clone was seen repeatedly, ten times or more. The CDR3 is CSARPGGSTDTQYF. The covered CDR3 bases are TGCAGTGCCAGACCGGGGGGGAGCACAGATACG. The chain carries TRBV20-1 and TRBJ2-3; TRBD2 matches at 8 bases. The read halts 3 residues ahead of the CDR3 end, with the missing end drawn from the germline J gene. The ends lost 6 bases at V and 0 bases at J; junction bases unmatched: 5. Germline V CDR1 and CDR2: DFQATT, SNEGSKA (reference sequence). The CDR3 sequence is 14 residues long.

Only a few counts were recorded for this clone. The sequenced CDR3 bases are TGTGCCAGCAGTGATACAGGGGGCAGGACTGAA. It is translated as CASSDTGGRTE. The CDR3 reads in full as CASSDTGGRTEAFF. This chain joins TRBV6-1 and TRBJ1-1; 9 nucleotides agree with TRBD1. The read finishes 3 residues shy of the CDR3 end, and the germline J gene is used to complete it. CDR1 is MNHNS and CDR2 is SASEGT in the germline V gene. CDR3 size: 14 residues. Trimming removed 3 bases from V and 5 bases from J; junction bases left unmatched: 4.